This T cell receptor (beta chain) was captured by sequencing in a study of blood T cell repertoires in COVID-19. The CDR3 runs to 17 residues. In germline, CDR1 is LNHDA, CDR2 SQIVND (reference sequence). Unmatched junction bases numbered 12, after V lost 4 bases and J lost 5 bases. Sequencing was performed with immunoSEQ multiplex PCR; in TCRdb, only in-frame clones are kept and a portion is missing. The table lists hundreds of thousands of clones, 75% to 90% of them singletons, with about 6% in the top ten. The source material was peripheral blood. The receptor comes from a woman aged 50 to 60 with COVID-19, enrolled during active disease. The chain carries TRBV19 and TRBJ2-3; TRBD1 agrees at 10 bases. Here the CDR3 reads CASSTDRGRREKDTQYF. CDR3 sequence (DNA): TGTGCCAGTAGTACCGACAGGGGGCGCCGAGAGAAAGATACGCAGTATTTT.